A single sample is the source of the 23 T cell receptor beta chains below, sequenced in a study of identical twins (dated by TCRdb to 2015 to 2016). Libraries were constructed by 5' RACE. Instrument on record: Illumina HiSeq 2000. In TCRdb, the public reads were trimmed at Q25 with fastp and aligned with MiXCR, with productive beta chains retained. Duplicate CDR3 protein sequences are folded into a single record with the most common DNA and genes. Within this sample are 400,000 to 550,000 distinct CDR3 sequences, with 20% to 30% of them counted one time only. Over 2.5% of the sample is taken by the ten largest. These same data were also listed under a study on T cells expressing NK-cell markers.

Material: CD4+ T cells sorted from blood. The source is a woman aged 18-29 years in good health.

The chain carries TRBV9 and TRBJ1-2; 7 bases line up with TRBD1. CDR3 length equals 14 residues. With V trimmed by 6 bases and J by 4 bases, 9 bases remained unmatched. In germline, CDR1 is SGDLS, CDR2 YYNGEE. The CDR3 spells CASNPGQPFYGYTF. The DNA of the CDR3 is TGTGCCAGCAACCCGGGACAGCCTTTCTATGGCTACACCTTC.

The sample holds a few counts of this clonotype. The chain has TRBV7-8 and TRBJ2-7; D gene ambiguous. Between the trimmed V and J ends, which lost 1 base and 3 bases, there was a span of 7 bases. Germline CDR1 SGHVS, CDR2 FQNEAQ. The CDR3 covers 13 residues. CDR3 loop: CASSLVFRYEQYF. DNA for the CDR3: TGTGCCAGCAGCTTAGTTTTTCGCTACGAGCAGTACTTC.

This clonotype was seen more than once but under ten times. The genes are TRBV5-1 and TRBJ2-5, with 8 bases identical to TRBD2. Germline V lookup: CDR1 SGHRS, CDR2 YFSETQ. This CDR3 has 14 residues. The V gene end was trimmed by 3 bases and the J gene end by 2 bases; junction bases not matched to a gene: 3. This CDR3 is CASSWGTRQETQYF. The CDR3 nucleotides are TGCGCCAGCAGCTGGGGGACTAGACAAGAGACCCAGTACTTC.

This clonotype showed up just a few times. The germline gene is not matched at one end of the junction; a read error may be the cause. The rearrangement uses TRBV3-1 and TRBJ2-7; 7 nucleotides agree with TRBD2. This CDR3 comprises 15 residues. Germline V gene data show CDR1 as LGHDT and CDR2 as YNNKEL (reference sequence). In nucleotides, the CDR3 is TGTGCCAGCAGCTTCCGCGGACTAGGCTCCTCCGAGCAGTACTTC. It is translated as CASSFRGLGSSEQYF.

V and J are TRBV29-1 and TRBJ2-3; D may be TRBD1 (6 bases). V was shortened by 6 bases and J by 6 bases, with 13 bases between the two germline ends. The length of the CDR3 is 12 residues. Germline V gene sequence: CDR1 SQVTM, CDR2 ANQGSEA. This CDR3 is CSVYQGSDTQYF. Here the CDR3 DNA reads TGCAGCGTCTATCAGGGGAGTGATACGCAGTATTTT.

The V call is TRBV9, the J call TRBJ2-6; D remains unclear. Trimming took off 4 bases at V and 3 bases at J, with 20 bases between the two ends. Germline V gene data show CDR1 as SGDLS and CDR2 as YYNGEE. The CDR3 consists of 18 residues. CDR3 coding DNA: TGTGCCAGCAGCCCTTCCATCAACCGGGCCCTTGGGGCCAACGTCCTGACTTTC. Residues: CASSPSINRALGANVLTF.

This clonotype showed up just a few times. The genes are TRBV20-1 and TRBJ2-1; 11 positions agree with TRBD2. Germline V gene lookup returns CDR1 DFQATT and CDR2 SNEGSKA (reference sequence). V lost 6 bases to trimming and J lost 6 bases; unmatched junction nucleotides: 7. The CDR3 has 14 amino acids. This CDR3 reads CSARGSGRANEQFF. The CDR3 coding sequence is TGCAGTGCCCGCGGTAGCGGGAGGGCCAATGAGCAGTTCTTC.

The chain recombines TRBV5-6 with TRBJ2-5, with no clear D. Trimming stripped 2 bases from V and 2 bases from J, with 10 bases between. The CDR3 extends over 14 amino acids. Per germline, CDR1 SGHDT and CDR2 YYEEEE. The CDR3 bases are TGTGCCAGCAGCTTCTGGTGGGGACAAGAGACCCAGTACTTC. This translates into CASSFWWGQETQYF.

The rearrangement uses TRBV30 and TRBJ2-7; D possibly corresponds to TRBD2 (6 bases). This CDR3 has 11 amino acids. Germline lookup yields CDR1 GTSNPN and CDR2 SVGIG (reference sequence). V was clipped by 8 bases and J by 1 base, with 9 bases between them. In DNA form, the CDR3 reads TGTGCCCTCAGCGGGTCCTACGAGCAGTACTTC. This codes for CALSGSYEQYF.

This clonotype was seen more than once but under ten times. The chain employs TRBV2 and TRBJ2-1; D remains unclear. The germline V and J ends were trimmed by 3 bases and 9 bases, with 3 bases remaining between them. CDR3 length: 10 amino acids. Germline-derived CDR1 and CDR2 are SNHLY and FYNNEI. Written as DNA, the CDR3 is TGTGCCAGCAGTGAGCTTGAGCAGTTCTTC. It encodes CASSELEQFF. The entire variable domain, with the rest obtained from reference TRBV2 and TRBJ2-1, is as follows: EPEVTQTPSHQVTQMGQEVILRCVPISNHLYFYWYRQILGQKVEFLVSFYNNEISEKSEIFDDQFSVERPDGSNFTLKIRSTKLEDSAMYFCASSELEQFFGPGTRLTVL.

This clonotype showed up just a few times. This rearrangement joins TRBV6-4 to TRBJ2-1; D gene unclear. The length of the CDR3 is 13 residues. Germline assignment: CDR1 MRHNA and CDR2 SNTAGT. V shed 8 bases and J shed 5 bases, with 13 bases lying between them. CDR3 DNA: TGTGCCAGCTCTGGATCCATGAACAATGAGCAGTTCTTC. Encoded protein: CASSGSMNNEQFF.

This clonotype was counted between two and nine times. The chain joins TRBV9 to TRBJ2-1; 11 bases map to TRBD2. After removal of 4 bases from V and 9 bases from J, the junction contained 12 bases not matched to a gene. This CDR3 comprises 16 residues. Germline V CDR1 and CDR2: SGDLS, YYNGEE. The CDR3 DNA reads TGTGCCAGCAGCCCCCGGGGTAGCGGGAGGGCCTCTGAGCAGTTCTTC. Translating it yields CASSPRGSGRASEQFF. Drawing the rest from reference TRBV9 and TRBJ2-1, the complete variable domain is DSGVTQTPKHLITATGQRVTLRCSPRSGDLSVYWYQQSLDQGLQFLIQYYNGEERAKGNILERFSAQQFPDLHSELNLSSLELGDSALYFCASSPRGSGRASEQFFGPGTRLTVL.

This chain connects TRBV2 to TRBJ2-7, with D tentatively TRBD1 or TRBD2 (5 bases each). CDR3 length: 12 residues. Germline V gene lookup returns CDR1 SNHLY and CDR2 FYNNEI. The CDR3 protein is CARASGRGEQYF. The CDR3 coding sequence is TGTGCTAGAGCCTCGGGGCGCGGCGAGCAGTACTTC.

This clonotype was seen a handful of times. The junction shows a germline mismatch at one end, possibly a read error. The DNA for the CDR3 is TGTGCCATCAGTGAGTCCTCCGAGCAGTACTTC. It translates to CAISESSEQYF. V gene TRBV10-3 combines with J gene TRBJ2-7; no clear D. CDR1 is ENHRY and CDR2 is SYGVKD in the germline V gene. The CDR3 is 11 residues long.

The gene calls are TRBV2 and TRBJ1-5; D is uncertain. The CDR3 runs to 15 residues. In germline, CDR1 is SNHLY, CDR2 FYNNEI. The V end was cut by 3 bases, the J end by 7 bases, with 16 bases between. DNA for the CDR3: TGTGCCAGCAGTGACCACGGCGCCTCCGGCCAGCCCCAGCATTTT. Translated, it gives CASSDHGASGQPQHF.

The V call is TRBV11-1, the J call TRBJ1-6; TRBD1 matches 7 bases. V lost 8 bases, J lost 7 bases, and 8 bases stayed unmatched. Germline loops: CDR1 SGHAT, CDR2 FQDESV (reference sequence). The CDR3 has 14 amino acids. CDR3 residues: CASATQGNNSPLHF. CDR3 nucleotides: TGTGCCAGCGCGACACAGGGGAACAATTCACCCCTCCACTTT. Based on the CDR3 plus reference TRBV11-1 and TRBJ1-6, the full variable domain is EAEVAQSPRYKITEKSQAVAFWCDPISGHATLYWYRQILGQGPELLVQFQDESVVDDSQLPKDRFSAERLKGVDSTLKIQPAELGDSAMYLCASATQGNNSPLHFGNGTRLTVT.

This chain uses TRBV12-3 or TRBV12-4 with TRBJ2-4, with TRBD2 identical over 11 bases. This CDR3 spans 15 amino acids. Trimming removed 4 bases from V and 7 bases from J; junction bases left unmatched: 6. CDR3 loop: CASSSSTSGSNIQYF. The DNA of the CDR3 is TGTGCCAGCAGTTCGTCTACTAGCGGGAGTAACATTCAGTACTTC.

This clonotype was observed a few times. The rearrangement joins TRBV6-2 or TRBV6-3 to TRBJ2-1; 11 nucleotides agree with TRBD2. V dropped 6 bases and J dropped 13; count of bases not matched to a gene: 5. Germline CDR1 is MNHEY and CDR2 is SVGEGT. This CDR3 is 12 amino acids long. The CDR3 protein is CASRSTSGTQFF. The CDR3 coding sequence is TGTGCCAGCAGATCGACTAGCGGGACTCAGTTCTTC.

This chain joins TRBV7-2 and TRBJ1-1; the match to TRBD1 covers 7 bases. Germline V gene data show CDR1 as SGHTA and CDR2 as FQGNSA. The V gene end was trimmed by 9 bases and the J gene end by 4 bases; junction bases not matched to a gene: 8. The CDR3 totals 13 residues. CDR3 in amino acids: CASMTGRTTEAFF. The DNA of the CDR3 is TGTGCCAGTATGACAGGGCGGACCACTGAAGCTTTCTTT.

As regards this clonotype: Mismatch with germline at one junction end may stem from a read error. This chain uses TRBV20-1 with TRBJ2-2; maybe TRBD2 (6 bases). CDR1 is DFQATT, CDR2 SNEGSKA, per germline (reference sequence). The CDR3 consists of 16 residues. The CDR3 coding sequence is TGCTGTGCTAGAGGCCAGGGTGCGGGGCGCACCGGGGAGCTGTTTTTT. It is translated as CCARGQGAGRTGELFF.

The chain links TRBV5-6 to TRBJ2-7; TRBD1 matches at 8 bases. V lost 3 bases to trimming and J lost 6 bases; unmatched junction nucleotides: 8. There are 14 residues in the CDR3. Germline CDR1 SGHDT, CDR2 YYEEEE. The CDR3 spells CASSYVSGGGEQYF. The CDR3 DNA reads as TGTGCCAGCAGCTATGTCTCAGGGGGCGGCGAGCAGTACTTC.

The chain carries TRBV18 and TRBJ1-2; D is undetermined. The germline V gene has CDR1 KGHSH and CDR2 LQKENI. The CDR3 is 14 residues long. V was shortened by 4 bases and J by 4 bases, with 13 bases between the two germline ends. The CDR3: CASSLTLTSYGYTF. The CDR3 bases are TGTGCCAGCTCACTGACACTTACCTCCTATGGCTACACCTTC.

This clonotype was counted between two and nine times. The chain combines TRBV6-5 with TRBJ2-5, with 16 bases identical to TRBD2. The trim removed 0 bases at V and 0 bases at J, leaving 1 base unmatched. Germline CDR1 is MNHEY and CDR2 is SVGAGI. CDR3 length: 18 residues. The CDR3 sequence: CASSYSGLAGGHQETQYF. Here the CDR3 DNA reads TGTGCCAGCAGTTACTCGGGACTAGCGGGGGGGCACCAAGAGACCCAGTACTTC.